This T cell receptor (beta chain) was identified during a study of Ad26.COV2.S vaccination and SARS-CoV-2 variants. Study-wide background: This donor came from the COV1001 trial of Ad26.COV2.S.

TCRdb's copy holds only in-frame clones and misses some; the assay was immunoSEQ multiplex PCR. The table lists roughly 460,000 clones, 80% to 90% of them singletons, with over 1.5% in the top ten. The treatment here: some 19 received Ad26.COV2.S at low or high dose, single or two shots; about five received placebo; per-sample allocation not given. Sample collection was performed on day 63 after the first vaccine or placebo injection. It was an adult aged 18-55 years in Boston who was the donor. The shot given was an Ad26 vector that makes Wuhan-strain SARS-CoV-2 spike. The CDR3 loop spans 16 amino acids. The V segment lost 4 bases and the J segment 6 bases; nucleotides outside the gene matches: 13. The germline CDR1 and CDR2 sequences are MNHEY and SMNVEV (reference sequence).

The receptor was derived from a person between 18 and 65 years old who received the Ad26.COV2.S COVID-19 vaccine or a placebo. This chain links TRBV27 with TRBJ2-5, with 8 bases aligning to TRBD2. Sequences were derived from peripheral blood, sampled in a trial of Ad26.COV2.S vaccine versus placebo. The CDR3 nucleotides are TGTGCCAGCAGTTCCCTCTCGCCAGCGGGAGTTCAGACCCAGTACTTC. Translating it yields CASSSLSPAGVQTQYF.